Listed below are T cell receptor beta chains from one sample, sequenced in a study of blood T cell repertoires in COVID-19. Some clones are missing from TCRdb's copy, which holds only in-frame ones; the method was immunoSEQ multiplex PCR. The sample yields 310,000 or so clones, roughly 90% seen once. Input material: peripheral blood. All receptors come from a man aged 18-30 years who had recovered from COVID-19. Both conserved end residues are part of each CDR3. Fields, in order: CDR3 protein, J gene, D gene, V gene. The D gene is left open where the match is weak.

CASSLGGQGAGEQYF	TRBJ2-7	TRBD1	TRBV13
CASSFPGSETQYF	TRBJ2-5	.	TRBV11-2
CASSEGRRISFEAFF	TRBJ1-1	.	TRBV2
CASSYRDRGAYEQYF	TRBJ2-7	TRBD1	TRBV6-5
CSASPGVYEQYF	TRBJ2-7	.	TRBV20-1
CASSLVPGLAGGSSETDTQYF	TRBJ2-3	TRBD2	TRBV5-1
CASSLRTGSNTEAFF	TRBJ1-1	TRBD1	TRBV5-1
CASRKSRYEQYF	TRBJ2-7	.	TRBV6-5
CASSQYLAGRTLPYEQYF	TRBJ2-7	TRBD2	TRBV14
CASSEGTYTF	TRBJ1-2	.	TRBV6-1
CASSEFNVLSYEQYF	TRBJ2-7	.	TRBV2
CASSQEGGKAQYF	TRBJ2-3	TRBD2	TRBV3-1/TRBV3-2
CASSFYRDSYEQYF	TRBJ2-7	.	TRBV27
CASSLAGGGRSNEQFF	TRBJ2-1	TRBD1	TRBV5-8
CASSYPASGGKVEQFF	TRBJ2-1	TRBD2	TRBV6-5
CASTPWEAGGYNEQFF	TRBJ2-1	TRBD2	TRBV6-2/TRBV6-3
CASSFGGVSSYEQYF	TRBJ2-7	.	TRBV7-8
CAISETGTSGYEQYF	TRBJ2-7	TRBD2	TRBV10-3
CASSLGGGYNEQFF	TRBJ2-1	.	TRBV7-6
CASSSGQGGTLNTEAFF	TRBJ1-1	TRBD1	TRBV2
CASSQDFRNTEAFF	TRBJ1-1	.	TRBV3-1/TRBV3-2
CASSFDQGGAAFGYTF	TRBJ1-2	TRBD1	TRBV27
CASSQEAQGNYGYTF	TRBJ1-2	.	TRBV4-3
CATYRGLDEQFF	TRBJ2-1	TRBD1	TRBV6-5
CASSFNGGGYTF	TRBJ1-2	.	TRBV28
CASSSGLAYEQYF	TRBJ2-7	TRBD2	TRBV7-2
CASSGTPGDNNQPQHF	TRBJ1-5	.	TRBV10-1
CASRRDLAVYEQYF	TRBJ2-7	.	TRBV5-4
CASSSPDRGADYGYTF	TRBJ1-2	.	TRBV7-3
CASSPWGDYGYTF	TRBJ1-2	.	TRBV6-5
CASSLDSVSNQPQHF	TRBJ1-5	.	TRBV5-1
CASSPTYSDNEQFF	TRBJ2-1	.	TRBV7-3